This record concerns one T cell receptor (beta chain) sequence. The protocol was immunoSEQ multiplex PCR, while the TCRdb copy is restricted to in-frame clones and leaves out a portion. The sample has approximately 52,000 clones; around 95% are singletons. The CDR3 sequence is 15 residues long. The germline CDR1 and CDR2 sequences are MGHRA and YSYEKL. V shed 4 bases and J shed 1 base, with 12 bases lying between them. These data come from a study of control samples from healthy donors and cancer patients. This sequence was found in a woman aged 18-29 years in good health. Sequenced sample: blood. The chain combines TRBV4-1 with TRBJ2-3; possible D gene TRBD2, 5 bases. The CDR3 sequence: CASSPFDYRTDTQYF. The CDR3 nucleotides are TGCGCCAGCAGCCCCTTTGACTACCGCACAGATACGCAGTATTTT.